The 28 T cell receptor beta chains below all came from one sample that was sequenced in a study of OX40 agonist ivuxolimab in advanced cancers. Using immunoSEQ multiplex PCR, the repertoire was profiled, and TCRdb retains in-frame clones only, with some absent. In the table there are under 95,000 clones, more than 70% of which are singletons. The material sequenced was CD4+ or CD8+ T cells sorted from blood, taken in a trial of the OX40 agonist ivuxolimab. Receptors were obtained from an adult with an advanced solid tumor such as melanoma, head and neck, liver or kidney cancer.

The chain employs TRBV14 and TRBJ2-1; 14 positions agree with TRBD2. The germline V gene encodes CDR1 SGHDN and CDR2 FVKESK. V was clipped by 1 base and J by 8 bases; unmatched bases: 4. This CDR3 spans 16 amino acids. The CDR3 DNA follows: TGTGCCAGCAGCCAAGTTGGACTAGCGGGGGGACATGAGCAGTTCTTC. Its translation is CASSQVGLAGGHEQFF. Using reference TRBV14 and TRBJ2-1 for the parts outside the CDR3, the full variable domain is EAGVTQFPSHSVIEKGQTVTLRCDPISGHDNLYWYRRVMGKEIKFLLHFVKESKQDESGMPNNRFLAERTGGTYSTLKVQPAELEDSGVYFCASSQVGLAGGHEQFFGPGTRLTVL.

V is TRBV2 and J is TRBJ2-1, with TRBD2 identical over 9 bases. The CDR3 spans 15 residues. J lost 8 bases, V lost 4 bases, and 9 bases had no gene match. CDR1 and CDR2 (germline): SNHLY, FYNNEI. CDR3 sequence reads: CASSAGSGSGDEQFF. The CDR3 DNA follows: TGTGCCAGCAGTGCGGGTAGCGGGAGCGGCGATGAGCAGTTCTTC.

This clone was detected only once. J is TRBJ1-1 and V is TRBV7-3; D remains ambiguous. The germline V gene has CDR1 SGHTA and CDR2 FQGTGA. Trimming removed 5 bases at V and 2 bases at J, with 21 bases between. The CDR3 contains 17 residues. The CDR3 region has the DNA TGTGCCAGCAGCCCGCGGTCGCTGATAATGGGTAACACTGAAGCTTTCTTT. Amino acid sequence: CASSPRSLIMGNTEAFF.

This chain connects TRBV27 to TRBJ2-5; D uncertain. Trimming shortened V by 7 bases and J by 1 base, and 1 base separated the two germline ends. Germline values: CDR1 MNHEY, CDR2 SMNVEV (reference sequence). The CDR3 totals 10 residues. The CDR3 DNA reads TGTGCCAGCATCCAAGAGACCCAGTACTTC. Amino acid sequence: CASIQETQYF.

The genes are TRBV30 and TRBJ1-5; weak D call: TRBD1 (6 bases). There are 17 residues in the CDR3. Germline V gene data show CDR1 as GTSNPN and CDR2 as SVGIG (reference sequence). Trimming took off 6 bases at V and 0 bases at J, with 21 bases between the two ends. In nucleotides, the CDR3 is TGTGCCTGCGACCACGCCCTTGGACAGTTTAGCAATCAGCCCCAGCATTTT. This encodes CACDHALGQFSNQPQHF.

This rearrangement joins TRBV7-8 to TRBJ1-6; D remains ambiguous. The CDR3 covers 12 residues. The V end lost 2 bases, the J end lost 9 bases, and 5 bases lay between the germline ends. Germline values: CDR1 SGHVS, CDR2 FQNEAQ. As DNA, the CDR3 is TGTGCCAGCAGCTTAAGCGGTTCACCCCTCCACTTT. This gives the protein CASSLSGSPLHF.

The chain combines TRBV29-1 with TRBJ2-7; D might be TRBD2 (6 bases). CDR1 is SQVTM and CDR2 is ANQGSEA in the germline V gene. This CDR3 has 14 amino acids. The V end lost 1 base, the J end lost 4 bases, and 14 bases lay between the germline ends. The CDR3 bases are TGCAGCGTTGAAGCACCACTAGCCCCTTACGAGCAGTACTTC. This sequence encodes CSVEAPLAPYEQYF.

This clone is a singleton in its sample. The chain uses TRBV4-2 and TRBJ2-1; TRBD2 agrees at 8 bases. CDR1 is LGHNA and CDR2 is YNFKEQ in the germline V gene. Trimming at V came to 1 base and at J to 0 bases, leaving 5 bases not matched to a gene. The CDR3 sequence is 17 residues long. CDR3 protein: CASSQGRGGGSYNEQFF. As DNA, the CDR3 is TGTGCCAGCAGCCAAGGTCGGGGGGGAGGCTCCTACAATGAGCAGTTCTTC.

This chain joins TRBV2 and TRBJ2-6; possibly TRBD1 or TRBD2 for D (5 bases each). V was clipped by 6 bases and J by 0 bases, with 9 bases between them. CDR1 and CDR2 (germline): SNHLY, FYNNEI. This CDR3 region has 15 residues. The CDR3 DNA sequence: TGTGCCAGCAGGGTGGGGGTCTCTGGGGCCAACGTCCTGACTTTC. Amino acids: CASRVGVSGANVLTF. Using reference TRBV2 and TRBJ2-6 for the parts outside the CDR3, the full variable domain is EPEVTQTPSHQVTQMGQEVILRCVPISNHLYFYWYRQILGQKVEFLVSFYNNEISEKSEIFDDQFSVERPDGSNFTLKIRSTKLEDSAMYFCASRVGVSGANVLTFGAGSRLTVL.

The V and J genes are TRBV6-5 and TRBJ1-1; D is unclear. This CDR3 region has 11 residues. Germline CDR1 MNHEY, CDR2 SVGAGI. The ends were cut back, 5 bases at V and 7 bases at J, with 8 bases in the middle. In DNA, the CDR3 is TGTGCCAGCAGTGAAAGGCATGAAGCTTTCTTT. It specifies CASSERHEAFF.

J is TRBJ2-1 and V is TRBV6-1; D could derive from TRBD1 or TRBD2 (5 bases each). The V gene's germline CDR1 is MNHNS and CDR2 SASEGT. V was trimmed by 1 base and J by 8 bases, leaving 18 bases between them. The CDR3 runs 16 residues. The CDR3, as DNA: TGTGCCAGCAGTGAAGGGGGGAACCGGGTTACCCATGAGCAGTTCTTC. Its protein is CASSEGGNRVTHEQFF.

The gene calls are TRBV19 and TRBJ1-6; TRBD1 aligns across 9 bases. The CDR3 extends over 14 amino acids. In germline, CDR1 is LNHDA, CDR2 SQIVND (reference sequence). The J segment lost 7 bases and the V segment lost 8 bases, leaving 6 bases of the junction unmatched. CDR3 protein: CASAQTGGNSPLHF. The CDR3 DNA follows: TGTGCCAGTGCCCAAACAGGGGGCAATTCACCCCTCCACTTT.

This clone was detected once. The chain employs TRBV11-2 and TRBJ2-7; possible D gene TRBD1, 5 bases. V was trimmed by 1 base and J by 9 bases, leaving 16 bases between them. CDR1 and CDR2 (germline): SGHAT, FQNNGV. The CDR3 length is 14 residues. CDR3 residues: CASSLGYQGSGQYF. The CDR3, as DNA: TGTGCCAGCAGCTTAGGATACCAGGGATCCGGGCAGTACTTC.

V is TRBV14 and J is TRBJ2-7; TRBD2 matches at 7 bases. Per the germline V gene, CDR1 is SGHDN and CDR2 is FVKESK. V gave up 2 bases and J gave up 7 bases; unmatched junction bases: 8. This CDR3 is 14 amino acids long. CDR3 nucleotide sequence: TGTGCCAGCAGCCAAAACACTCTAGCGGCGGAGCAGTACTTC. Translated: CASSQNTLAAEQYF.

This rearrangement joins TRBV25-1 to TRBJ1-4; a weak D match, TRBD1 (6 bases). The CDR3 contains 15 residues. Trimming cost V 1 base and J 6 bases, with 12 bases left between them. Germline V gives CDR1 MGHDK, CDR2 SYGVNS. The CDR3 nucleotides read TGTGCCAGCAGTGAATTAGACAGGCGGGATGAAAAACTGTTTTTT. Its translation is CASSELDRRDEKLFF.

The J gene is TRBJ1-1, the V gene TRBV30; D uncertain. The V and J ends lost 5 bases and 1 base respectively, with 11 bases between them. CDR1 and CDR2 (germline): GTSNPN, SVGIG (reference sequence). This CDR3 has 13 amino acids. The DNA for the CDR3 is TGTGCCTGGTATCGCGGGAAGAACACTGAAGCTTTCTTT. Amino acids: CAWYRGKNTEAFF.

The rearrangement joins TRBV9 to TRBJ2-5, with 10 nucleotides matching TRBD2. Gene TRBJ2-7 matches the end of the DNA better, so the J call may be wrong. Germline V CDR1 and CDR2: SGDLS, YYNGEE. The CDR3 contains 15 residues. CDR3 residues: CASSAGLAITYEQYF. The CDR3 region has the DNA TGTGCCAGCAGCGCGGGACTAGCGATTACCTACGAGCAGTACTTC.

The V and J genes are TRBV27 and TRBJ2-1; 10 nucleotides line up with TRBD2. Germline lookup yields CDR1 MNHEY and CDR2 SMNVEV (reference sequence). The CDR3 has 17 amino acids. J lost 0 bases, V lost 4 bases, and 6 bases had no gene match. The CDR3 sequence: CASSSGLAISSYNEQFF. In DNA, the CDR3 is TGTGCCAGCAGTTCGGGACTAGCGATCAGCTCCTACAATGAGCAGTTCTTC.

V usage is TRBV5-8 and J usage is TRBJ2-7; tentatively, D is TRBD2 (6 bases). This CDR3 has 15 residues. Germline values: CDR1 SGHTS, CDR2 YDEGEE. Between the trimmed V and J ends, which lost 0 bases and 5 bases, there was a span of 15 bases. The CDR3 sequence: CASSLVAAGRNEQYF. Written as DNA, the CDR3 is TGTGCCAGCAGCTTGGTAGCGGCGGGCAGAAACGAGCAGTACTTC. The full variable domain, rest sourced from reference TRBV5-8 and TRBJ2-7, is EAGVTQSPTHLIKTRGQQATLRCSPISGHTSVYWYQQALGLGLQFLLWYDEGEERNRGNFPPRFSGRQFPNYSSELNVNALELEDSALYLCASSLVAAGRNEQYFGPGTRLTVT.

The chain is built from TRBV19 and TRBJ2-1; no definite D call. CDR1 is LNHDA and CDR2 is SQIVND in the germline V gene (reference sequence). V lost 5 bases and J 7 bases, leaving 18 bases between the germline ends. The CDR3 is 15 amino acids. CDR3 bases: TGTGCCAGTAGTTCGACGGTCCTGCGACAAAATGAGCAGTTCTTC. It specifies CASSSTVLRQNEQFF.

The rearrangement links TRBV6-1 to TRBJ2-7; no clear D. Germline V gene sequence: CDR1 MNHNS, CDR2 SASEGT. The CDR3 loop spans 12 amino acids. The V and J ends lost 5 bases and 0 bases respectively, with 5 bases between them. The CDR3 nucleotides are TGTGCCAGCAGTCATAACTCCTACGAGCAGTACTTC. Translated, it gives CASSHNSYEQYF.

In nucleotides, the CDR3 is TGTGCCAGCAGTGCACAGGGCTTTGGGCAGCCCCAGCATTTT. It yields the protein CASSAQGFGQPQHF. The rearrangement uses TRBV25-1 and TRBJ1-5, with D perhaps matching TRBD1 (6 bases). The CDR3 totals 14 residues. Germline CDR1 MGHDK, CDR2 SYGVNS. Trimming removed 4 bases from V and 7 bases from J, with 14 bases in between.

The gene calls are TRBV14 and TRBJ2-5; the D is unclear. The germline V and J ends were trimmed by 3 bases and 2 bases, with 10 bases remaining between them. From germline, CDR1 is SGHDN and CDR2 FVKESK. The CDR3 contains 14 residues. For the CDR3, the DNA is TGTGCCAGCAGCCACCCCGACACTCAAGAGACCCAGTACTTC. It is translated as CASSHPDTQETQYF.

This chain connects TRBV10-3 to TRBJ2-7; no firm D call. CDR1 is ENHRY, CDR2 SYGVKD, per germline. The ends were cut back, 3 bases at V and 4 bases at J, with 4 bases in the middle. The CDR3 runs to 11 residues. CDR3 residues: CAISEGYEQYF. For the CDR3, the DNA is TGTGCCATCAGTGAAGGGTACGAGCAGTACTTC.

The chain is built from TRBV25-1 and TRBJ2-2; 9 positions agree with TRBD2. The CDR3 has 16 residues. The junction had 11 bases not matched to a gene; V was cut back by 6 bases and J by 6 bases. CDR1 and CDR2 from the germline V gene are MGHDK and SYGVNS. The CDR3 sequence: CASRPGRAGGAGELFF. CDR3 bases: TGTGCCAGCAGGCCTGGTAGGGCGGGAGGGGCCGGGGAGCTGTTTTTT.

The CDR3 reads CASRTSGRLNNEQFF. In DNA, the CDR3 is TGTGCCAGCAGAACTAGCGGGAGACTAAACAATGAGCAGTTCTTC. The V call is TRBV5-4, the J call TRBJ2-1, with 11 nucleotides matching TRBD2. CDR1 SGHNT and CDR2 YYREEE come from the germline V gene (reference sequence). This CDR3 contains 15 residues. After removal of 5 bases from V and 5 bases from J, the junction contained 6 bases not matched to a gene. Filled out from reference TRBV5-4 and TRBJ2-1, the complete variable domain reads ETGVTQSPTHLIKTRGQQVTLRCSSQSGHNTVSWYQQALGQGPQFIFQYYREEENGRGNFPPRFSGLQFPNYSSELNVNALELDDSALYLCASRTSGRLNNEQFFGPGTRLTVL.

The chain recombines TRBV19 with TRBJ1-1; a possible D gene is TRBD1 (5 bases). The germline V and J ends were trimmed by 5 bases and 7 bases, with 20 bases remaining between them. From germline, CDR1 is LNHDA and CDR2 SQIVND (reference sequence). The CDR3 is 15 amino acids. As DNA, the CDR3 is TGTGCCAGTAGTCCTCCCTCTCCGGGACGTCGTGAAGCTTTCTTT. It specifies CASSPPSPGRREAFF.

V is TRBV7-9 and J is TRBJ2-7, with 12 bases fitting TRBD1. The CDR3 runs to 17 residues. The V gene's germline CDR1 is SEHNR and CDR2 FQNEAQ (reference sequence). J gave up 3 bases and V 5 bases, and 11 bases lay outside the gene matches. The CDR3 DNA follows: TGTGCCAGCAGCCCAGCTAGGGGGACAGGGGGCTTCTACGAGCAGTACTTC. This codes for CASSPARGTGGFYEQYF.